Shown below are 27 T cell receptor beta chains from a single sample sequenced in a study of sequential checkpoint blockade in melanoma. Assay: immunoSEQ multiplex PCR; the TCRdb copy retains only in-frame clones and omits some. The sample lists approximately 1,300 clones; roughly three fifths were seen once. Noted treatment: randomized to nivolumab then ipilimumab (arm A) or the reverse (arm B). Specimen: CD8+ T cells sorted from blood (inferred from file names), collected from a patient given nivolumab and ipilimumab in sequence. The receptors derive from a human patient with melanoma. Some clones in this sample may be carry-over from other donors' samples.

V is TRBV27 and J is TRBJ2-7, with a tentative D call TRBD1 (6 bases). This CDR3 is 15 amino acids long. From germline, CDR1 is MNHEY and CDR2 SMNVEV (reference sequence). The V gene lost 4 bases and the J gene lost 0 bases, with 13 bases spanning the gap. CDR3 nucleotide sequence: TGTGCCAGCAGTTCCACCGGGACAAACTCCTACGAGCAGTACTTC. Protein product: CASSSTGTNSYEQYF.

There are a few counts of this clone. The chain recombines TRBV7-2 with TRBJ2-7; perhaps TRBD2 as D (5 bases). The CDR3 consists of 14 residues. Germline V lookup: CDR1 SGHTA, CDR2 FQGNSA. Trimming removed 1 base at V and 4 bases at J, with 11 bases between. CDR3 sequence: CASSLVPGVYEQYF. CDR3 sequence (DNA): TGTGCCAGCAGCTTAGTCCCCGGGGTTTACGAGCAGTACTTC.

The rearrangement uses TRBV5-1 and TRBJ2-5; TRBD2 agrees at 14 bases. There are 15 residues in the CDR3. Looked up from germline, CDR1 is SGHRS and CDR2 is YFSETQ. The J segment lost 6 bases and the V segment lost 2 bases, leaving 3 bases of the junction unmatched. The CDR3 here is CASSFGTSGGKTQYF. CDR3 in DNA: TGCGCCAGCAGCTTCGGGACTAGCGGGGGCAAGACCCAGTACTTC.

The chain has TRBV27 and TRBJ2-5; TRBD1 matches at 9 bases. This CDR3 is 14 amino acids long. V lost 6 bases to trimming and J lost 11 bases; unmatched junction nucleotides: 13. Germline V gene data show CDR1 as MNHEY and CDR2 as SMNVEV (reference sequence). The CDR3, as DNA: TGTGCCAGCAGCATCACACAGGGGGCGGGGGAGCAGTACTTC. Its translation is CASSITQGAGEQYF.

In its sample, this clone was seen a few times. This rearrangement joins TRBV6-1 to TRBJ2-7, with D possibly matching TRBD1 (5 bases). Germline values: CDR1 MNHNS, CDR2 SASEGT. V was cut by 6 bases and J by 7 bases, with 13 bases left in between. The CDR3 is 12 residues long. In nucleotides, the CDR3 is TGTGCCAGCAGAGATGGGGCTGGGGAGCAGTACTTC. This codes for CASRDGAGEQYF.

The chain couples TRBV6-5 to TRBJ1-2; 9 bases are a match to TRBD1. Looked up from germline, CDR1 is MNHEY and CDR2 is SVGAGI. The CDR3 totals 12 residues. V lost 6 bases to trimming and J lost 6 bases; unmatched junction nucleotides: 2. Here the CDR3 DNA reads TGTGCCAGCAGAACAGGGGGCGATGGCTACACCTTC. Translating gives CASRTGGDGYTF.

The chain links TRBV6-4 to TRBJ2-2, with 9 bases lining up with TRBD2. The germline CDR1 and CDR2 sequences are MRHNA and SNTAGT. The CDR3 consists of 15 residues. V dropped 5 bases and J dropped 3; count of bases not matched to a gene: 4. The CDR3 DNA reads as TGTGCCAGCAGTCCTAGCGGGGCCGACACCGGGGAGCTGTTTTTT. Amino acid sequence: CASSPSGADTGELFF.

The chain is built from TRBV7-2 and TRBJ2-7; D is possibly TRBD1 (8 bases). The CDR3 has 19 residues. V lost 1 base and J 0 bases, leaving 22 bases between the germline ends. Per the germline V gene, CDR1 is SGHTA and CDR2 is FQGNSA. In DNA, the CDR3 is TGTGCCAGCAGCTTAGTCTCGTTTGGGGGGGACAGGAGCTCCTACGAGCAGTACTTC. This translates into CASSLVSFGGDRSSYEQYF.

The genes are TRBV7-2 and TRBJ2-1; TRBD1 matches 10 bases. CDR1 and CDR2 from the germline V gene are SGHTA and FQGNSA. CDR3 length: 15 residues. Trimming cost V 7 bases and J 2 bases; bases outside gene matches: 5. The CDR3 here is CASTPGTGAYNEQFF. The CDR3 DNA sequence: TGTGCCAGCACCCCCGGGACAGGGGCCTACAATGAGCAGTTCTTC.

The rearrangement uses TRBV25-1 and TRBJ1-4, with D possibly matching TRBD1 (6 bases). There are 16 residues in the CDR3. V lost 4 bases and J 6 bases, leaving 18 bases between the germline ends. Germline-derived CDR1 and CDR2 are MGHDK and SYGVNS. The CDR3 region is CASSAQGRGGYEKLFF. For the CDR3, the DNA is TGTGCCAGCAGTGCACAGGGAAGGGGCGGATATGAAAAACTGTTTTTT.

The CDR3 DNA reads TGTGCCAGCAGCCCCTCTGGGGCGGGACTACCCTTCAATGAGCAGTTCTTC. Residues: CASSPSGAGLPFNEQFF. The chain is built from TRBV4-2 and TRBJ2-1; 7 nucleotides align to TRBD2. V gave up 4 bases and J gave up 6 bases; unmatched junction bases: 15. The CDR3 is 17 amino acids. Germline V lookup: CDR1 LGHNA, CDR2 YNFKEQ.

V gene TRBV18 combines with J gene TRBJ2-7; TRBD1 agrees at 8 bases. J was trimmed by 5 bases and V by 5 bases; bases with no gene match: 8. The CDR3 loop spans 14 amino acids. CDR1 KGHSH and CDR2 LQKENI come from the germline V gene. CDR3: CASSSTGVLNEQYF. The CDR3 DNA reads TGTGCCAGCTCATCGACAGGGGTTTTGAACGAGCAGTACTTC.

The chain couples TRBV6-1 to TRBJ2-7; D might be TRBD2 (6 bases). V was cut by 4 bases and J by 3 bases, with 16 bases left in between. The germline gives CDR1 MNHNS, CDR2 SASEGT. The CDR3 runs to 15 residues. The CDR3: CASSVGGANLYEQYF. The CDR3 coding sequence is TGTGCCAGCAGTGTAGGAGGGGCTAACCTCTACGAGCAGTACTTC.

This clone is judged large. The chain carries TRBV6-6 and TRBJ2-3; 7 positions match TRBD1. Germline V gene data show CDR1 as MNHNY and CDR2 as SVGAGI (reference sequence). This CDR3 region has 14 residues. The trim removed 5 bases at V and 4 bases at J, leaving 6 bases unmatched. CDR3 nucleotides: TGTGCCAGCAGTAAACAGGGGCGGTCAGATACGCAGTATTTT. This translates into CASSKQGRSDTQYF.

The chain employs TRBV15 and TRBJ1-2, with 10 nucleotides matching TRBD1. CDR3 length equals 14 residues. J gave up 4 bases and V 6 bases, and 5 bases lay outside the gene matches. Germline V CDR1 and CDR2: LNHNV, YYDKDF (reference sequence). For the CDR3, the DNA is TGTGCCACCAGTCCGACAGGGGGCAGCTATGGCTACACCTTC. This codes for CATSPTGGSYGYTF.

This clone was detected once. This sequence joins TRBV4-1 and TRBJ2-3, with 7 nucleotides matching TRBD1. The CDR3 loop spans 15 amino acids. Germline CDR1 MGHRA, CDR2 YSYEKL. The trim removed 0 bases at V and 4 bases at J, leaving 4 bases unmatched. CDR3 nucleotides: TGCGCCAGCAGCCAAGAAGCAGGGGGTGCAGATACGCAGTATTTT. This codes for CASSQEAGGADTQYF.

The chain uses TRBV19 and TRBJ2-7; 7 nucleotides agree with TRBD2. This CDR3 is 15 amino acids long. After removal of 5 bases from V and 1 base from J, the junction contained 8 bases not matched to a gene. Germline V gives CDR1 LNHDA, CDR2 SQIVND (reference sequence). The CDR3 loop reads CASSPGGTGSYEQYF. The CDR3 DNA sequence: TGTGCCAGTAGTCCCGGGGGGACGGGGTCCTACGAGCAGTACTTC.

In DNA form, the CDR3 reads TGTGCCAGCAGCGTAACAGGGGTTAGCACAGATACGCAGTATTTT. It codes for CASSVTGVSTDTQYF. The genes are TRBV9 and TRBJ2-3; the match to TRBD1 covers 7 bases. Germline values: CDR1 SGDLS, CDR2 YYNGEE. The CDR3 is 15 residues long. J gave up 0 bases and V 1 base, and 2 bases lay outside the gene matches. The full variable domain, with the rest looked up from reference TRBV9 and TRBJ2-3, is DSGVTQTPKHLITATGQRVTLRCSPRSGDLSVYWYQQSLDQGLQFLIQYYNGEERAKGNILERFSAQQFPDLHSELNLSSLELGDSALYFCASSVTGVSTDTQYFGPGTRLTVL.

This clone was found a few times. This chain links TRBV5-1 with TRBJ2-1, with 7 nucleotides matching TRBD2. This CDR3 has 14 amino acids. V trimming: 7 bases; J trimming: 4 bases; junction bases outside the gene matches: 8. Germline CDR1 SGHRS, CDR2 YFSETQ. The CDR3 reads CASASEGLYNEQFF. The CDR3 DNA reads as TGCGCCAGCGCCTCGGAGGGACTATACAATGAGCAGTTCTTC.

The J gene is TRBJ2-5, the V gene TRBV15; 9 positions match TRBD2. The CDR3 contains 16 residues. CDR1 is LNHNV and CDR2 is YYDKDF in the germline V gene (reference sequence). V shed 2 bases and J 5 bases; nucleotides not matched to a gene: 9. CDR3 nucleotide sequence: TGTGCCACCAGCAGACACGGGGCTAGCGGGGAGGAGACCCAGTACTTC. Protein product: CATSRHGASGEETQYF.

V is TRBV27 and J is TRBJ2-7, with 11 bases fitting TRBD1. CDR3 length equals 18 residues. Germline-derived CDR1 and CDR2 are MNHEY and SMNVEV (reference sequence). V dropped 2 bases and J dropped 4; count of bases not matched to a gene: 13. CDR3 DNA sequence: TGTGCCAGCAGTTTAAAACCCCCCGGGACAGGGGGTACTTACGAGCAGTACTTC. Protein sequence: CASSLKPPGTGGTYEQYF.

Written as DNA, the CDR3 is TGCGCCAGCAGCCAAGAGGAGGGGGGGCCCGGGGAGCTGTTTTTT. This gives the protein CASSQEEGGPGELFF. The gene calls are TRBV4-3 and TRBJ2-2, with D possibly being TRBD2 (7 bases). Germline CDR1 LGHNA, CDR2 YSLEER. The V gene lost 0 bases and the J gene lost 6 bases, with 11 bases spanning the gap. The CDR3 totals 15 residues.

The chain carries TRBV27 and TRBJ2-5; the match to TRBD2 covers 13 bases. Trimming removed 2 bases from V and 7 bases from J; junction bases left unmatched: 7. The CDR3 spans 16 residues. The germline V gene has CDR1 MNHEY and CDR2 SMNVEV (reference sequence). CDR3 nucleotides: TGTGCCAGCAGTTTAACGAAGACTAGCGGGGGGCCGACCCAGTACTTC. This translates into CASSLTKTSGGPTQYF.

This clone turned up a few times. V is TRBV7-8 and J is TRBJ1-3; TRBD1 is a possible D gene (5 bases). This CDR3 comprises 16 residues. V lost 2 bases, J lost 0 bases, and 11 bases lay in between. Germline V gives CDR1 SGHVS, CDR2 FQNEAQ. The CDR3: CASSLSGRDSGNTIYF. CDR3 DNA: TGTGCCAGCAGCTTATCGGGCAGGGACTCTGGAAACACCATATATTTT.

This clone was seen a few times. Here the CDR3 DNA reads TGTGCCAGCAGCTTAGCAGGGGGCTCTGGGGCCAACGTCCTGACTTTC. Translated, it gives CASSLAGGSGANVLTF. V is TRBV5-6 and J is TRBJ2-6; TRBD1 agrees at 7 bases. Germline V lookup: CDR1 SGHDT, CDR2 YYEEEE. The CDR3 runs to 16 residues. The ends lost 2 bases at V and 0 bases at J; junction bases unmatched: 2.

V gene TRBV9 combines with J gene TRBJ2-3; perhaps TRBD2 as D (7 bases). This CDR3 contains 14 residues. From germline, CDR1 is SGDLS and CDR2 YYNGEE. Trimming left V 0 bases short and J 6 bases short, with 11 bases between. CDR3 DNA: TGTGCCAGCAGCGTAGTGGGGGGGCAGGATACGCAGTATTTT. This encodes CASSVVGGQDTQYF.

The J gene is TRBJ2-7, the V gene TRBV27; 7 nucleotides line up with TRBD1. Germline V gene data show CDR1 as MNHEY and CDR2 as SMNVEV (reference sequence). The CDR3 runs to 15 residues. With V trimmed by 2 bases and J by 6 bases, 10 bases remained unmatched. The CDR3 DNA is TGTGCCAGCAGTTTAGAGAGGGGGCTGATCATCGAGCAGTACTTC. Translating gives CASSLERGLIIEQYF.